This TCR beta chain was obtained from a study of spatial heterogeneity in lung cancer. Study overall: Within raw reads, each unique TCR and UMI combination appeared on average more than ten times.

The CDR3 totals 13 residues. CDR1 LNHDA and CDR2 SQIVND come from the germline V gene (reference sequence). V lost 8 bases to trimming and J lost 7 bases; unmatched junction nucleotides: 6. The study tagged each TCR cDNA molecule with a unique molecular identifier. TCRdb independently ran MiXCR on the 5' RACE reads; one entry per CDR3 protein. The sample has some 78,000 distinct CDR3 sequences; about 7.8% are singletons. The time point denotes: sample taken at primary tumor resection. Around 70 TRACERx patients with early, untreated non-small cell lung cancer donated samples. Study outcomes and limitations: Ubiquitous expanded tumor TCRs surfaced in blood more at resection than they did at follow-up.

This clonotype has only a few counts. Its antigen remains unidentified. This material consisted of PBMCs, taken at surgery. The receptor comes from a male donor with early-stage non-small cell lung cancer. The J gene is TRBJ2-1, the V gene TRBV19, with TRBD1 matching over 9 bases. CDR3 protein: CASADRGDNEQFF. For the CDR3, the DNA is TGTGCCAGTGCGGACAGGGGAGATAATGAGCAGTTCTTC.